What follows are 30 T cell receptor beta chains derived from one specimen sequenced in a study of T-cell memory formation after mild COVID-19. TCRdb analysed the 5' RACE reads with MiXCR anew, one entry per CDR3 protein. The sample holds a few hundred thousand distinct CDR3 sequences, around 15% seen once. Sequenced material: PBMCs or a T cell subset sorted from them (not recorded which). These receptors originate from a young man who had mild COVID-19 (a few samples of this study predate the infection). Cell type and time point are not known.

This clonotype turned up a few times. The CDR3: CATSRVPFGVGNTIYF. The CDR3, as DNA: TGTGCCACCAGCAGAGTGCCCTTTGGGGTAGGAAACACCATATATTTT. The V call is TRBV15, the J call TRBJ1-3, with D unclear. The germline V and J ends were trimmed by 1 base and 4 bases, with 14 bases remaining between them. CDR3 length: 16 amino acids. The V gene's germline CDR1 is LNHNV and CDR2 YYDKDF (reference sequence). The whole variable domain, remainder taken from reference TRBV15 and TRBJ1-3, is DAMVIQNPRYQVTQFGKPVTLSCSQTLNHNVMYWYQQKSSQAPKLLFHYYDKDFNNEADTPDNFQSRRPNTSFCFLDIRSPGLGDTAMYLCATSRVPFGVGNTIYFGEGSWLTVV.

Only a few counts were recorded for this clonotype. V and J are TRBV27 and TRBJ1-5; 8 bases fit TRBD1. The V gene end was trimmed by 5 bases and the J gene end by 7 bases; junction bases not matched to a gene: 10. This CDR3 comprises 15 residues. CDR1 and CDR2 (germline): MNHEY, SMNVEV (reference sequence). The CDR3 protein is CASSPVTGVRQPQHF. The CDR3 DNA reads as TGTGCCAGCAGTCCCGTGACAGGGGTGCGACAGCCCCAGCATTTT.

This clonotype was detected a few times. The J gene is TRBJ1-1, the V gene TRBV4-3; a weak D match, TRBD1 (6 bases). Germline V gives CDR1 LGHNA, CDR2 YSLEER. V shed 6 bases and J shed 1 base, with 12 bases lying between them. CDR3 length: 14 amino acids. CDR3 coding DNA: TGCGCCAGCAGTAACAGGGTGGCGAACACTGAAGCTTTCTTT. It translates to CASSNRVANTEAFF.

This clonotype was observed a few times. V and J are TRBV20-1 and TRBJ1-4; 8 positions match TRBD1. The CDR3 consists of 14 residues. Germline loops: CDR1 DFQATT, CDR2 SNEGSKA (reference sequence). V shed 1 base and J 8 bases; nucleotides not matched to a gene: 6. CDR3: CSARAETGVEKLFF. CDR3 bases: TGCAGTGCTAGAGCGGAGACAGGGGTAGAAAAACTGTTTTTT.

This clonotype was picked up one time. The junction departs from germline at one end; a sequencing error may be responsible. The rearrangement links TRBV29-1 to TRBJ2-1; TRBD2 matches at 7 bases. The V gene's germline CDR1 is SQVTM and CDR2 ANQGSEA. CDR3 length: 17 residues. CDR3 region: CSVDGVGERDSYNEQLF. As DNA, the CDR3 is TGCAGCGTTGACGGGGTTGGCGAGCGGGACTCCTACAATGAGCAGTTATTC.

This chain uses TRBV28 with TRBJ1-1, with TRBD1 matching 7 bases. This CDR3 spans 15 amino acids. CDR1 and CDR2 (germline): MDHEN, SYDVKM. The V gene end was trimmed by 5 bases and the J gene end by 5 bases; junction bases not matched to a gene: 11. The CDR3 loop reads CASSPPRGLKTEAFF. In DNA form, the CDR3 reads TGTGCCAGCAGTCCACCCAGGGGGTTAAAGACTGAAGCTTTCTTT.

The sample holds a few counts of this clonotype. This chain connects TRBV4-3 to TRBJ2-6; D perhaps matches TRBD2 (5 bases). Trimming stripped 0 bases from V and 3 bases from J, with 18 bases between. The CDR3 runs 19 residues. Germline CDR1 is LGHNA and CDR2 is YSLEER. CDR3 protein: CASSQEVDGGLGGANVLTF. CDR3 nucleotide sequence: TGCGCCAGCAGCCAAGAGGTGGACGGAGGCCTAGGTGGGGCCAACGTCCTGACTTTC.

The V and J genes are TRBV12-3 or TRBV12-4 and TRBJ1-2, with D possibly matching TRBD1 (5 bases). V shed 3 bases and J shed 3 bases, with 11 bases lying between them. The CDR3 is 14 amino acids. The CDR3 DNA sequence: TGTGCCAGCAGTTTTGGGGGTTCCCACTATGGCTACACCTTC. This encodes CASSFGGSHYGYTF.

This clonotype showed up just a few times. The chain uses TRBV4-1 and TRBJ1-1, with D unresolved. V dropped 0 bases and J dropped 3 bases, with 11 bases sitting between them. This CDR3 region has 15 residues. Germline CDR1 is MGHRA and CDR2 is YSYEKL. CDR3 nucleotides: TGCGCCAGCAGCCAAGAAGGTACGTGGGACACTGAAGCTTTCTTT. Translated, it gives CASSQEGTWDTEAFF.

This clonotype was seen only a few times. The CDR3: CASSPRFGTVYGYTF. CDR3 nucleotides: TGTGCCAGCAGCCCCCGGTTTGGGACAGTTTATGGCTACACCTTC. The rearrangement links TRBV6-2 or TRBV6-3 to TRBJ1-2; 7 bases are shared with TRBD1. V lost 6 bases to trimming and J lost 5 bases; unmatched junction nucleotides: 12. The CDR3 consists of 15 residues. Germline V gene data show CDR1 as MNHEY and CDR2 as SVGEGT.

This clonotype was counted between two and nine times. This sequence joins TRBV11-2 and TRBJ2-1; 9 bases match TRBD2. The CDR3 contains 15 residues. V trimming: 0 bases; J trimming: 12 bases; junction bases outside the gene matches: 9. Germline loops: CDR1 SGHAT, CDR2 FQNNGV. CDR3: CASSLEGSSGALQFF. The CDR3 DNA reads TGTGCCAGCAGCTTAGAAGGGTCTAGCGGGGCCTTGCAGTTCTTC. The full variable domain, in which reference TRBV11-2 and TRBJ2-1 provide the parts outside the CDR3, is EAGVAQSPRYKIIEKRQSVAFWCNPISGHATLYWYQQILGQGPKLLIQFQNNGVVDDSQLPKDRFSAERLKGVDSTLKIQPAKLEDSAVYLCASSLEGSSGALQFFGPGTRLTVL.

This clonotype was detected a few times. This chain joins TRBV6-5 and TRBJ2-7, with 8 bases aligning to TRBD1. J was trimmed by 2 bases and V by 2 bases; bases with no gene match: 2. The germline V gene encodes CDR1 MNHEY and CDR2 SVGAGI. CDR3 length: 14 amino acids. The CDR3 here is CASSYRDRTYEQYF. Here the CDR3 DNA reads TGTGCCAGCAGTTACCGGGACAGGACCTACGAGCAGTACTTC.

This clonotype was detected ten times or more. The chain is built from TRBV9 and TRBJ2-5; D perhaps matches TRBD2 (6 bases). With 2 bases removed from V and 7 bases from J, the gap between germline ends came to 15 bases. The CDR3 covers 14 residues. Germline CDR1 SGDLS, CDR2 YYNGEE. The CDR3 DNA reads as TGTGCCAGCAGCGTTAGCGGTCCGCCTGGGACCCAGTACTTC. Translation gives CASSVSGPPGTQYF. The full variable domain, rest sourced from reference TRBV9 and TRBJ2-5, is DSGVTQTPKHLITATGQRVTLRCSPRSGDLSVYWYQQSLDQGLQFLIQYYNGEERAKGNILERFSAQQFPDLHSELNLSSLELGDSALYFCASSVSGPPGTQYFGPGTRLLVL.

The table lists this clonotype with a few counts. The chain uses TRBV4-2 and TRBJ2-3; TRBD2 matches at 9 bases. CDR3 length: 17 residues. The germline CDR1 and CDR2 sequences are LGHNA and YNFKEQ. V was clipped by 0 bases and J by 2 bases; unmatched bases: 6. The CDR3 DNA follows: TGTGCCAGCAGCCAAGAACCGCTAGCGGGGTACACAGATACGCAGTATTTT. This gives the protein CASSQEPLAGYTDTQYF.

This clonotype was counted a few times. The V gene is TRBV5-1, the J gene TRBJ1-6; D remains ambiguous. V gave up 0 bases and J gave up 8 bases, with 9 bases separating them. CDR1 is SGHRS and CDR2 is YFSETQ in the germline V gene. The CDR3 is 14 residues long. CDR3 nucleotides: TGCGCCAGCAGCTTGGGCAGAAGAGATTCACCCCTCCACTTT. Its protein product is CASSLGRRDSPLHF.

The chain has TRBV2 and TRBJ2-1; no firm D call. Trimming took 4 bases from V and 4 from J, leaving 8 bases between them. Germline-derived CDR1 and CDR2 are SNHLY and FYNNEI. The CDR3 is 13 amino acids. CDR3 sequence: CASSVDLYNEQFF. DNA for the CDR3: TGTGCCAGCAGTGTTGACTTATACAATGAGCAGTTCTTC.

Concerning this clonotype: A read error may produce the germline difference seen at one junction end. The chain employs TRBV20-1 and TRBJ1-1, with D unclear. This CDR3 region has 15 residues. The germline V gene encodes CDR1 DFQATT and CDR2 SNEGSKA (reference sequence). The CDR3 region has the DNA TGCAGTGCCAGAGATAGATCCAGCCTTAACACTGAAGCTTTCTTT. Its protein is CSARDRSSLNTEAFF.

This clonotype has just a few counts. The V gene is TRBV6-2 or TRBV6-3, the J gene TRBJ1-2; no clear D. From germline, CDR1 is MNHEY and CDR2 SVGEGT. CDR3 size: 15 residues. Trimming removed 5 bases from V and 2 bases from J, with 15 bases in between. The CDR3 bases are TGTGCCAGCAGTCATCATACAACAGAAAACTATGGCTACACCTTC. It encodes CASSHHTTENYGYTF.

This clonotype came up a few times. V usage is TRBV5-1 and J usage is TRBJ1-1; no definite D call. The CDR3 is 17 amino acids. Trimming took off 0 bases at V and 2 bases at J, with 17 bases between the two ends. CDR1 and CDR2 (germline): SGHRS, YFSETQ. The CDR3, as DNA: TGCGCCAGCAGCTTGGTGTCAGCCTTGGGAATTAACACTGAAGCTTTCTTT. It is translated as CASSLVSALGINTEAFF.

The chain joins TRBV5-1 to TRBJ1-3, with 7 bases identical to TRBD1. In germline, CDR1 is SGHRS, CDR2 YFSETQ. Trimming at V came to 1 base and at J to 4 bases, leaving 2 bases not matched to a gene. The length of the CDR3 is 14 residues. The CDR3 loop reads CASSLSQGGNTIYF. The CDR3 bases are TGCGCCAGCAGCTTGTCACAGGGGGGAAACACCATATATTTT.

This chain uses TRBV5-1 with TRBJ2-2; D possibly uses TRBD1 or TRBD2 (6 bases each). Trimming pared 1 base from V and 3 bases from J, leaving 10 bases between. Germline V gene data show CDR1 as SGHRS and CDR2 as YFSETQ. The CDR3 totals 15 residues. In DNA, the CDR3 is TGCGCCAGCAGCTTGCTCGGGGGCGACACCGGGGAGCTGTTTTTT. This sequence encodes CASSLLGGDTGELFF.

This clonotype was seen more than once but under ten times. The rearrangement uses TRBV5-1 and TRBJ1-1; tentative D call: TRBD1 (5 bases). This CDR3 is 16 amino acids long. V was clipped by 4 bases and J by 4 bases, with 20 bases between them. Germline-derived CDR1 and CDR2 are SGHRS and YFSETQ. The CDR3 protein is CASSPGGLRGRTEAFF. The CDR3 DNA follows: TGCGCCAGCAGCCCGGGGGGTCTGCGTGGGCGCACTGAAGCTTTCTTT.

V gene TRBV20-1 combines with J gene TRBJ1-5; D not resolved. The CDR3 runs to 13 residues. Germline CDR1 is DFQATT and CDR2 is SNEGSKA (reference sequence). V dropped 4 bases and J dropped 7 bases, with 14 bases sitting between them. The DNA for the CDR3 is TGCAGTGCTAAGGACGGGCCTGCGCAGCCCCAGCATTTT. It specifies CSAKDGPAQPQHF.

This clonotype was counted between two and nine times. The chain couples TRBV18 to TRBJ2-3, with 8 positions matching TRBD2. The V and J ends lost 2 bases and 1 base, in that order; junction bases with no gene match: 8. The CDR3 runs to 17 residues. CDR1 is KGHSH and CDR2 is LQKENI in the germline V gene. In DNA form, the CDR3 reads TGTGCCAGCTCACCAAGCGCCATAGCGGGGCGCACAGATACGCAGTATTTT. Translation gives CASSPSAIAGRTDTQYF.

The V gene is TRBV6-1, the J gene TRBJ2-3; tentatively, D is TRBD1 or TRBD2 (5 bases each). The length of the CDR3 is 15 residues. V was pared by 6 bases and J by 6 bases, with 19 bases between. Germline values: CDR1 MNHNS, CDR2 SASEGT. CDR3 region: CASRAGTTRGDTQYF. CDR3 coding DNA: TGTGCCAGCAGAGCCGGGACCACAAGGGGTGATACGCAGTATTTT.

This clonotype was seen repeatedly, ten times or more. The CDR3 DNA reads TGTGCCGCGGGGGGGAGCTCCTACAATGAGCAGTTCTTC. Protein: CAAGGSSYNEQFF. The chain combines TRBV3-1 with TRBJ2-1; 9 nucleotides align to TRBD2. V lost 11 bases, J lost 0 bases, and 2 bases stayed unmatched. Germline V gene sequence: CDR1 LGHDT, CDR2 YNNKEL (reference sequence). The CDR3 runs to 13 residues.

This clonotype appeared many times. J is TRBJ2-7 and V is TRBV5-1; 8 bases line up with TRBD1. CDR1 and CDR2 (germline): SGHRS, YFSETQ. Trimming took 4 bases from V and 0 from J; bases not matched to a gene: 3. The CDR3 length is 14 residues. CDR3 amino acids: CASSTGTGSYEQYV. The CDR3 DNA sequence: TGCGCCAGCAGCACCGGGACAGGCTCCTACGAGCAGTACGTC.

CDR3 region: CASSFDRGHEAFF. The CDR3 DNA follows: TGTGCCAGCAGCTTCGACAGGGGGCATGAAGCTTTCTTT. The chain links TRBV7-9 to TRBJ1-1, with 10 bases matching TRBD1. CDR3 length: 13 amino acids. Germline loops: CDR1 SEHNR, CDR2 FQNEAQ (reference sequence). With 3 bases clipped from V and 7 bases from J, the junction kept 2 bases outside the gene matches.

This clonotype was seen a handful of times. The gene calls are TRBV3-1 and TRBJ2-7; no reliable D call. The CDR3 is 12 residues long. V was pared by 1 base and J by 6 bases, with 7 bases between. Per germline, CDR1 LGHDT and CDR2 YNNKEL (reference sequence). The CDR3 sequence is CASSQVKTEQYF. The CDR3 nucleotides read TGTGCCAGCAGCCAAGTAAAGACCGAGCAGTACTTC.

This clonotype was observed a handful of times. The chain combines TRBV10-3 with TRBJ1-2; 9 bases map to TRBD1. The CDR3 is 16 amino acids. The V gene's germline CDR1 is ENHRY and CDR2 SYGVKD. V lost 5 bases to trimming and J lost 6 bases; unmatched junction nucleotides: 13. The CDR3 region has the DNA TGTGCCATCAGTTCCAGACTGGGACAGGGTGTGGATGGCTACACCTTC. Translating it yields CAISSRLGQGVDGYTF.